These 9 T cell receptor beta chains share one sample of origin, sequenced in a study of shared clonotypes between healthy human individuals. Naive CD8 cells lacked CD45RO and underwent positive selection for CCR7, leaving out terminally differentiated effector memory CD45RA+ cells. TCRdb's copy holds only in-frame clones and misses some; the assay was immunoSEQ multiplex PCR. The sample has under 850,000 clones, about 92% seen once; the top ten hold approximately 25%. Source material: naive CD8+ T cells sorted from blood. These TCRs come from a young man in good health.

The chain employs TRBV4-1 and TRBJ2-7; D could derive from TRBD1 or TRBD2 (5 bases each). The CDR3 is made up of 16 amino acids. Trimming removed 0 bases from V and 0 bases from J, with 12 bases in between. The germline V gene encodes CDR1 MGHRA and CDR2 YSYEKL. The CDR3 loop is CASSQDFPGASYEQYF. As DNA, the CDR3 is TGCGCCAGCAGCCAAGACTTTCCCGGGGCCTCCTACGAGCAGTACTTC.

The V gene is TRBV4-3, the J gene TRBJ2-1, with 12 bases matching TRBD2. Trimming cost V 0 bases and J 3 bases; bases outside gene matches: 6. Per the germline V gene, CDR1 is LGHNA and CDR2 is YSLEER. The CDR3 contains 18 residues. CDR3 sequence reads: CASSQDPLAGGFYNEQFF. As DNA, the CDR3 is TGCGCCAGCAGCCAAGATCCGCTAGCGGGAGGGTTCTACAATGAGCAGTTCTTC.

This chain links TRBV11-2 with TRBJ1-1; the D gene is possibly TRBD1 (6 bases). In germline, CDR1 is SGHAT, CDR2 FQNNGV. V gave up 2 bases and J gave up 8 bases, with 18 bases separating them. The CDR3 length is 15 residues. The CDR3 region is CASSLFLQGTTEAFF. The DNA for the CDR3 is TGTGCCAGCAGCTTATTTCTCCAGGGGACGACGGAAGCTTTCTTT.

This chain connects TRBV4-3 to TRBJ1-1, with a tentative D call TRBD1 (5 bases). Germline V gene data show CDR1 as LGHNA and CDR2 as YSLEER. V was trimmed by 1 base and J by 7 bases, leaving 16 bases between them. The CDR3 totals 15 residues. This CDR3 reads CASSQAEDSRIEAFF. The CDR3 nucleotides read TGCGCCAGCAGCCAAGCGGAAGACAGCCGCATTGAAGCTTTCTTT.

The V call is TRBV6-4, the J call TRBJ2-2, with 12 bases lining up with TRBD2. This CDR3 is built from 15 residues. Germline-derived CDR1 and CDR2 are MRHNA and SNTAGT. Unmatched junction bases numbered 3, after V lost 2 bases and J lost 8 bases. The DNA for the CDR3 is TGTGCCAGCAGTGACCCGGGACTAGCGGGTGGGGAGCTGTTTTTT. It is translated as CASSDPGLAGGELFF.

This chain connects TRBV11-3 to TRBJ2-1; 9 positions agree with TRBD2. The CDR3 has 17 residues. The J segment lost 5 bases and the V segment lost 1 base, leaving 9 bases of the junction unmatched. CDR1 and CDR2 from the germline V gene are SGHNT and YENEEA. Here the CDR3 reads CASSLAPASGDHNEQFF. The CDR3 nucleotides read TGTGCCAGCAGCTTAGCCCCGGCTAGCGGGGACCACAATGAGCAGTTCTTC. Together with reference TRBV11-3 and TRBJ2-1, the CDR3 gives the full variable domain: EAGVVQSPRYKIIEKKQPVAFWCNPISGHNTLYWYLQNLGQGPELLIRYENEEAVDDSQLPKDRFSAERLKGVDSTLKIQPAELGDSAVYLCASSLAPASGDHNEQFFGPGTRLTVL.

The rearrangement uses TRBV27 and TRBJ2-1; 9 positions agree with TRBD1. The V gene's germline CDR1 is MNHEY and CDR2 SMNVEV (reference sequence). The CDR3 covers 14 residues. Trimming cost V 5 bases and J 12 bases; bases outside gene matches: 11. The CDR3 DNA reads TGTGCCAGCAGTCCGGGACAGGGTTTTGGTCGGCAGTTCTTC. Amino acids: CASSPGQGFGRQFF.

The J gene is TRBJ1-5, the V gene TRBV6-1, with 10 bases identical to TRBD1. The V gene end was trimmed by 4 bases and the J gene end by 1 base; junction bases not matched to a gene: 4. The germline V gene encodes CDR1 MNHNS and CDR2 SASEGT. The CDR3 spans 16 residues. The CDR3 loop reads CASSVTGGESNQPQHF. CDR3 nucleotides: TGTGCCAGCAGTGTGACAGGGGGCGAGAGCAATCAGCCCCAGCATTTT.

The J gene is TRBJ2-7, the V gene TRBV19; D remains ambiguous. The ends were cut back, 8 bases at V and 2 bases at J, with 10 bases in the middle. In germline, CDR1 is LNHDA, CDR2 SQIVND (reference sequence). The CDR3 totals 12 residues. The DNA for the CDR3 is TGTGCCAGTGGATCGTTTCCCTACGAGCAGTACTTC. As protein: CASGSFPYEQYF. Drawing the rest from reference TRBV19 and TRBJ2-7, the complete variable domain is DGGITQSPKYLFRKEGQNVTLSCEQNLNHDAMYWYRQDPGQGLRLIYYSQIVNDFQKGDIAEGYSVSREKKESFPLTVTSAQKNPTAFYLCASGSFPYEQYFGPGTRLTVT.